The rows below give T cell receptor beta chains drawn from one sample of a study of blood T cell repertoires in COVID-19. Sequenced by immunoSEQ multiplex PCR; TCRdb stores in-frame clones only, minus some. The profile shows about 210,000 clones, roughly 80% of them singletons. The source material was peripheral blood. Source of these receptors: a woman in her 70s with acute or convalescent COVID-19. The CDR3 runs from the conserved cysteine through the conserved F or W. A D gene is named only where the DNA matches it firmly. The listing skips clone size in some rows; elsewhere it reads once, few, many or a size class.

CDR3: CASSQDLSAEWKETQYF
DNA: TGTGCCAGCAGCCAAGATTTATCGGCGGAATGGAAAGAGACCCAGTACTTC
D: .
size: .
J: TRBJ2-5
V: TRBV3-1/TRBV3-2

CDR3: CASSEPAGGYEKLFF
DNA: TGCGCCAGCAGTGAGCCCGCGGGAGGGTACGAAAAACTGTTTTTT
D: .
size: .
J: TRBJ1-4
V: TRBV10-2

CDR3: CACVPSTGNTIYF
DNA: TGTGCCTGCGTTCCCTCCACAGGAAACACCATATATTTT
D: .
size: .
J: TRBJ1-3
V: TRBV30

CDR3: CASSLPPTVYGYTF
DNA: TGTGCCAGCAGCTTACCCCCGACAGTCTATGGCTACACCTTC
D: .
size: .
J: TRBJ1-2
V: TRBV7-2

CDR3: CASDGQGAQGSPLHF
DNA: TGTGCCAGCGATGGACAGGGGGCTCAGGGCTCACCCCTCCACTTT
D: TRBD1
size: .
J: TRBJ1-6
V: TRBV5-5

CDR3: CASKPRLAGVYEQYF
DNA: TGTGCCAGCAAACCCCGACTAGCGGGGGTATACGAGCAGTACTTC
D: TRBD2
size: once
J: TRBJ2-7
V: TRBV7-2

CDR3: CASSLGGVGGRTDTQYF
DNA: TGCGCCAGCAGCTTGGGAGGCGTGGGGGGGCGTACAGATACGCAGTATTTT
D: .
size: .
J: TRBJ2-3
V: TRBV5-1

CDR3: CASSGGTGGNSPLHF
DNA: TGTGCCAGCAGTGGAGGGACAGGGGGAAATTCACCCCTCCACTTT
D: TRBD1
size: .
J: TRBJ1-6
V: TRBV2

CDR3: CASSFDRGGEAFF
DNA: TGTGCCAGCAGCTTTGACAGGGGAGGAGAGGCTTTCTTT
D: TRBD1
size: .
J: TRBJ1-1
V: TRBV5-4

CDR3: CASSLGLAGGSTDTQYF
DNA: TGTGCCAGCAGCCTCGGACTAGCGGGGGGAAGCACAGATACGCAGTATTTT
D: TRBD2
size: few
J: TRBJ2-3
V: TRBV3-1/TRBV3-2

CDR3: CASSPAGRDYSPLHF
DNA: TGTGCCAGCAGCCCGGCCGGGAGAGATTATTCACCCCTCCACTTT
D: .
size: .
J: TRBJ1-6
V: TRBV7-6

CDR3: CASSAGHSSYNEQFF
DNA: TGCGCCAGCAGCGCAGGACATAGCTCCTACAATGAGCAGTTCTTC
D: .
size: .
J: TRBJ2-1
V: TRBV5-1

CDR3: CASSTSGVTDTQYF
DNA: TGTGCCAGCAGTACTAGCGGTGTCACAGATACGCAGTATTTT
D: TRBD2
size: .
J: TRBJ2-3
V: TRBV27

CDR3: CASSQDTRGDVEQFF
DNA: TGTGCCAGCAGCCAAGATACGCGGGGGGACGTTGAGCAGTTCTTC
D: TRBD2
size: once
J: TRBJ2-1
V: TRBV3-1/TRBV3-2

CDR3: CATSVPGQGDSTGELFF
DNA: TGTGCCACCAGTGTCCCCGGACAGGGGGACTCCACCGGGGAGCTGTTTTTT
D: TRBD1
size: .
J: TRBJ2-2
V: TRBV24-1

CDR3: CASKGQGGFTGELFF
DNA: TGTGCCAGCAAGGGACAGGGGGGCTTCACCGGGGAGCTGTTTTTT
D: TRBD1
size: once
J: TRBJ2-2
V: TRBV2

CDR3: CASSPGQNNSPLHF
DNA: TGTGCCAGCTCACCAGGGCAGAATAATTCACCCCTCCACTTT
D: .
size: few
J: TRBJ1-6
V: TRBV18

CDR3: CASSLRTRDEQFF
DNA: TGCGCCAGCAGCCTCCGGACTAGAGATGAGCAGTTCTTC
D: TRBD2
size: .
J: TRBJ2-1
V: TRBV10-1

CDR3: CASSQGEGTQYF
DNA: TGTGCCAGCAGCCAAGGGGAGGGTACGCAGTATTTT
D: TRBD2
size: .
J: TRBJ2-3
V: TRBV3-1/TRBV3-2

CDR3: CASSLRGGFDTQYF
DNA: TGTGCCAGCAGCCTCCGTGGGGGGTTTGATACCCAGTACTTC
D: .
size: few
J: TRBJ2-5
V: TRBV6-5

CDR3: CASSENGGRETQYF
DNA: TGTGCCAGCAGTGAGAACGGGGGACGCGAGACCCAGTACTTC
D: .
size: .
J: TRBJ2-5
V: TRBV6-1

CDR3: CASSAGGRDTHFEKLFF
DNA: TGTGCCAGCAGCGCCGGAGGCCGGGACACCCATTTTGAAAAACTGTTTTTT
D: .
size: .
J: TRBJ1-4
V: TRBV5-4

CDR3: CASSIGQGAQPQHF
DNA: TGTGCCAGCAGCATAGGACAGGGGGCTCAGCCCCAGCATTTT
D: TRBD1
size: .
J: TRBJ1-5
V: TRBV5-6

CDR3: CASSLSGAGELFF
DNA: TGTGCCAGCAGCTTAAGCGGGGCCGGGGAGCTGTTTTTT
D: TRBD2
size: .
J: TRBJ2-2
V: TRBV7-2

CDR3: CASSVLASTDTQYF
DNA: TGTGCCAGCAGTGTCCTAGCATCCACAGATACGCAGTATTTT
D: .
size: .
J: TRBJ2-3
V: TRBV6-4

CDR3: CASSQGEGQGARWYRNEQFF
DNA: TGTGCCAGCAGCCAAGGGGAGGGACAGGGGGCGCGGTGGTATCGCAATGAGCAGTTCTTC
D: TRBD1
size: once
J: TRBJ2-1
V: TRBV14

CDR3: CASSGLAGTDQETQYF
DNA: TGTGCCAGCAGTGGGCTAGCGGGGACAGACCAAGAGACCCAGTACTTC
D: TRBD2
size: .
J: TRBJ2-5
V: TRBV2

CDR3: CASSLRGTGGPSGELFF
DNA: TGTGCCAGCAGCTTAAGGGGCACGGGGGGGCCTTCCGGGGAGCTGTTTTTT
D: TRBD2
size: few
J: TRBJ2-2
V: TRBV7-8

CDR3: CASRTTGADTQYF
DNA: TGTGCCAGCAGGACGACAGGGGCAGATACGCAGTATTTT
D: TRBD1
size: .
J: TRBJ2-3
V: TRBV6-5

CDR3: CASSPVDGEETQYF
DNA: TGTGCCAGCTCACCAGTAGACGGGGAAGAGACCCAGTACTTC
D: .
size: .
J: TRBJ2-5
V: TRBV18

CDR3: CAISDQGQGGAFF
DNA: TGTGCCATCAGTGATCAAGGGCAGGGGGGAGCTTTCTTT
D: TRBD1
size: few
J: TRBJ1-1
V: TRBV10-3

CDR3: CASSFGDRGLRGPRDTQYF
DNA: TGCGCCAGCAGCTTCGGGGACAGGGGCTTGAGGGGGCCCCGAGATACGCAGTATTTT
D: TRBD1
size: .
J: TRBJ2-3
V: TRBV5-1

CDR3: CASSLDGAISGTDTQYF
DNA: TGTGCCAGCAGCTTGGATGGGGCCATAAGTGGCACAGATACGCAGTATTTT
D: .
size: .
J: TRBJ2-3
V: TRBV11-2

CDR3: CAWAEGRGDTQYF
DNA: TGTGCCTGGGCCGAAGGAAGGGGAGATACGCAGTATTTT
D: .
size: .
J: TRBJ2-3
V: TRBV30

CDR3: CASRLTGQGQPQHF
DNA: TGTGCCAGCAGACTTACAGGGCAGGGGCAGCCCCAGCATTTT
D: .
size: .
J: TRBJ1-5
V: TRBV7-2

CDR3: CASSGDLFIAGVTDTQYF
DNA: TGTGCCAGCAGCGGAGACCTATTTATAGCGGGGGTGACAGATACGCAGTATTTT
D: TRBD2
size: .
J: TRBJ2-3
V: TRBV9

CDR3: CASSQYMGGVSNTEAFF
DNA: TGTGCCAGCAGCCAATATATGGGGGGGGTTTCGAACACTGAAGCTTTCTTT
D: .
size: .
J: TRBJ1-1
V: TRBV14

CDR3: CASSNNLGGPDTQYF
DNA: TGTGCCAGCAGCAACAACCTCGGGGGACCGGACACGCAGTATTTT
D: .
size: .
J: TRBJ2-3
V: TRBV11-3

CDR3: CASSRNWEGNNEQFF
DNA: TGTGCCAGCAGCCGAAACTGGGAGGGGAACAATGAGCAGTTCTTC
D: TRBD2
size: .
J: TRBJ2-1
V: TRBV11-2

CDR3: CAISESSLNTDTQYF
DNA: TGTGCCATCAGTGAGTCATCACTAAACACAGATACGCAGTATTTT
D: .
size: .
J: TRBJ2-3
V: TRBV10-3

CDR3: CASSPNPQGAQSYTF
DNA: TGTGCCAGCTCCCCGAACCCTCAGGGGGCGCAGAGCTACACCTTC
D: TRBD1
size: .
J: TRBJ1-2
V: TRBV9

CDR3: CASKGGGNQPQHF
DNA: TGTGCCAGCAAGGGGGGGGGCAATCAGCCCCAGCATTTT
D: .
size: .
J: TRBJ1-5
V: TRBV25-1

CDR3: CASSLLLAGGHNEQFF
DNA: TGTGCCAGCAGTTTATTGTTGGCGGGGGGCCACAATGAGCAGTTCTTC
D: TRBD2
size: .
J: TRBJ2-1
V: TRBV27

CDR3: CASSPGQGTNEKLFF
DNA: TGTGCCAGTAGCCCCGGACAGGGAACTAATGAAAAACTGTTTTTT
D: TRBD1
size: few
J: TRBJ1-4
V: TRBV19

CDR3: CASSLGGPQGVVSEKLFF
DNA: TGTGCCAGCAGCTTGGGGGGACCACAGGGAGTGGTTAGTGAAAAACTGTTTTTT
D: .
size: .
J: TRBJ1-4
V: TRBV5-4

CDR3: CASSPGTALGVATEAFF
DNA: TGTGCCAGCAGCCCAGGGACTGCTCTCGGGGTAGCCACTGAAGCTTTCTTT
D: .
size: .
J: TRBJ1-1
V: TRBV5-4

CDR3: CASSFRLSFTGELFF
DNA: TGCGCCAGCAGCTTCCGTTTGAGTTTCACCGGGGAGCTGTTTTTT
D: .
size: .
J: TRBJ2-2
V: TRBV5-1